These 32 T cell receptor beta chains were sequenced from one sample in a study of blood T cells in healthy people across ages (dated by TCRdb to the mid-2010s). The library was prepared using 5' RACE. Sequencer: Illumina HiSeq 2500. The second PCR ran for roughly 6 to 11 cycles and used a J-beta primer mix along with a sample-barcoded 5' primer. The public sequencing data were trimmed at Q25 with fastp and processed into clonotypes with MiXCR by TCRdb, which kept only in-frame beta chains. Each entry is one CDR3 protein sequence, shown with its most common DNA and genes. This sample lists about 640,000 distinct CDR3 sequences; around two fifths were detected once. 25% to 35% of the sample lies in the top ten. The sequencing input was blood. The receptors stem from an elderly man in good health.

The chain couples TRBV30 to TRBJ2-2; D possibly corresponds to TRBD2 (6 bases). The CDR3 is made up of 14 amino acids. Trimming pared 1 base from V and 4 bases from J, leaving 10 bases between. Looked up from germline, CDR1 is GTSNPN and CDR2 is SVGIG (reference sequence). The CDR3 sequence: CAWSAGRTTGELFF. The CDR3, as DNA: TGTGCCTGGAGTGCCGGGAGAACCACCGGGGAGCTGTTTTTT.

The CDR3: CASQPQKTGTQFF. CDR3 bases: TGTGCCAGCCAACCCCAAAAAACGGGGACCCAGTTCTTC. The chain recombines TRBV12-3 or TRBV12-4 with TRBJ2-1; D is perhaps TRBD1 or TRBD2 (5 bases each). The CDR3 totals 13 residues. V was pared by 8 bases and J by 13 bases, with 21 bases between.

CDR3 DNA sequence: TGCAGTGCTAGCCGAACCACAGGGTTTAACCACGAGCAGTACTTC. Amino acids: CSASRTTGFNHEQYF. The J gene is TRBJ2-7, the V gene TRBV20-1, with D possibly matching TRBD1 (6 bases). The CDR3 totals 15 residues. V shed 3 bases and J shed 5 bases, with 20 bases lying between them. Germline V CDR1 and CDR2: DFQATT, SNEGSKA (reference sequence).

The V call is TRBV20-1, the J call TRBJ1-1, with TRBD1 as a possible D gene (5 bases). Germline-derived CDR1 and CDR2 are DFQATT and SNEGSKA (reference sequence). The CDR3 contains 13 residues. The V end was cut by 2 bases, the J end by 3 bases, with 10 bases between. For the CDR3, the DNA is TGCAGTGCTAGATCTCAGGGCGACACTGAAGCTTTCTTT. Amino acid sequence: CSARSQGDTEAFF.

There are a few counts of this clonotype. The V call is TRBV9, the J call TRBJ2-3, with a possible D match to TRBD1 (5 bases). Germline CDR1 is SGDLS and CDR2 is YYNGEE. The CDR3 extends over 13 amino acids. The germline V and J ends were trimmed by 10 bases and 2 bases, with 14 bases remaining between them. CDR3 sequence reads: CASRGGYTDTQYF. CDR3 nucleotides: TGTGCCTCAAGGGGCGGTTACACAGATACGCAGTATTTT.

This clonotype was detected only a few times. The chain recombines TRBV4-1 with TRBJ2-1; possibly TRBD2 for D (7 bases). The germline V and J ends were trimmed by 8 bases and 9 bases, with 17 bases remaining between them. The CDR3 length is 13 residues. CDR1 and CDR2 from the germline V gene are MGHRA and YSYEKL. CDR3 amino acids: CASEGGGPGEQFF. The CDR3 DNA is TGCGCCAGCGAAGGGGGAGGGCCGGGTGAGCAGTTCTTC.

This clonotype has just a few counts. The CDR3 coding sequence is TGTGCCAGCATAGCGGTGGAAGGGGCCAAAAACATTCAGTACTTC. Encoded protein: CASIAVEGAKNIQYF. This chain joins TRBV6-1 and TRBJ2-4, with D maybe TRBD2 (6 bases). CDR1 MNHNS and CDR2 SASEGT come from the germline V gene. The CDR3 has 15 amino acids. Trimming removed 7 bases at V and 1 base at J, with 14 bases between.

This clonotype was recorded a few times. The genes are TRBV7-9 and TRBJ2-1, with 8 bases aligning to TRBD1. Germline lookup yields CDR1 SEHNR and CDR2 FQNEAQ (reference sequence). The CDR3 is made up of 15 amino acids. The V gene end was trimmed by 5 bases and the J gene end by 9 bases; junction bases not matched to a gene: 12. DNA for the CDR3: TGTGCCAGCAGCGGTCCGCGACAGGGGCGCAGTGAGCAGTTCTTC. Its protein is CASSGPRQGRSEQFF.

This clonotype was observed a few times. The gene calls are TRBV6-6 and TRBJ2-1; the match to TRBD2 covers 7 bases. Per germline, CDR1 MNHNY and CDR2 SVGAGI (reference sequence). The CDR3 totals 11 residues. The J segment lost 15 bases and the V segment lost 6 bases, leaving 8 bases of the junction unmatched. In DNA form, the CDR3 reads TGTGCCAGCAGCCTAGCGGACCGGCGGTTCTTC. This gives the protein CASSLADRRFF.

V gene TRBV5-1 combines with J gene TRBJ2-5; D may be TRBD1 (6 bases). The CDR3 runs to 15 residues. Germline V gene lookup returns CDR1 SGHRS and CDR2 YFSETQ. Deletions cut 2 bases from V and 5 bases from J, with 16 bases between. CDR3 nucleotides: TGCGCCAGCAGCTTACCTAGGGACATTTCGGAGACCCAGTACTTC. As protein: CASSLPRDISETQYF.

This clonotype was observed a handful of times. The V call is TRBV20-1, the J call TRBJ1-5, with TRBD1 matching 8 bases. V was clipped by 1 base and J by 6 bases; unmatched bases: 17. Germline lookup yields CDR1 DFQATT and CDR2 SNEGSKA (reference sequence). This CDR3 is built from 18 residues. In DNA form, the CDR3 reads TGCAGTGCTAGAGTCCCCTCGACAGGGGTAATCGGGGGTCAGCCCCAGCATTTT. Protein product: CSARVPSTGVIGGQPQHF.

This clonotype turned up a few times. The rearrangement links TRBV12-3 or TRBV12-4 to TRBJ2-3, with 8 bases that match TRBD1. The V and J ends lost 8 bases and 4 bases, in that order; junction bases with no gene match: 8. The CDR3 runs 14 residues. The CDR3 reads CASGLQGASDTQYF. The CDR3 region has the DNA TGTGCCAGCGGGCTTCAGGGGGCGTCAGATACGCAGTATTTT.

This chain connects TRBV7-2 to TRBJ2-1; 8 nucleotides agree with TRBD1. Germline V CDR1 and CDR2: SGHTA, FQGNSA. The CDR3 sequence is 19 residues long. With V trimmed by 4 bases and J by 2 bases, 16 bases remained unmatched. DNA of the CDR3: TGTGCCAGCAGCTCCAAATATGACTTCCAGGGGGCAGCCTACAATGAGCAGTTCTTC. The encoded protein is CASSSKYDFQGAAYNEQFF. Full variable domain (remainder filled in from reference TRBV7-2 and TRBJ2-1): GAGVSQSPSNKVTEKGKDVELRCDPISGHTALYWYRQSLGQGLEFLIYFQGNSAPDKSGLPSDRFSAERTGGSVSTLTIQRTQQEDSAVYLCASSSKYDFQGAAYNEQFFGPGTRLTVL.

A single count supports this clonotype. This rearrangement joins TRBV7-9 to TRBJ2-5; TRBD2 is a possible D gene (7 bases). Per germline, CDR1 SEHNR and CDR2 FQNEAQ (reference sequence). Trimming removed 5 bases at V and 2 bases at J, with 15 bases between. This CDR3 region has 15 residues. CDR3 sequence (DNA): TGTGCCAGCAGCCAGAGGGGGGGAATTCAAGAGACCCAGTACTTC. It is translated as CASSQRGGIQETQYF.

This clonotype has a count of ten or more. The rearrangement links TRBV7-2 to TRBJ2-3; D not certain. The length of the CDR3 is 12 residues. V lost 6 bases, J lost 4 bases, and 8 bases lay in between. In germline, CDR1 is SGHTA, CDR2 FQGNSA. The CDR3 DNA reads TGTGCCAGCAGTCAGACCCCAGATACGCAGTATTTT. The encoded protein is CASSQTPDTQYF. The variable domain in full, completed from reference TRBV7-2 and TRBJ2-3, reads GAGVSQSPSNKVTEKGKDVELRCDPISGHTALYWYRQSLGQGLEFLIYFQGNSAPDKSGLPSDRFSAERTGGSVSTLTIQRTQQEDSAVYLCASSQTPDTQYFGPGTRLTVL.

This sequence joins TRBV14 and TRBJ2-7; 7 nucleotides align to TRBD2. Per germline, CDR1 SGHDN and CDR2 FVKESK. The trim removed 3 bases at V and 4 bases at J, leaving 12 bases unmatched. The CDR3 covers 16 residues. The CDR3 bases are TGTGCCAGCAGCCAGCCACTATCCGCGGGGGTGTACGAGCAGTACTTC. Amino acid sequence: CASSQPLSAGVYEQYF.

This clonotype appeared a few times. The chain recombines TRBV4-2 with TRBJ2-1; possibly TRBD2 for D (7 bases). Trimming removed 0 bases from V and 9 bases from J, with 12 bases in between. Germline V gene lookup returns CDR1 LGHNA and CDR2 YNFKEQ. This CDR3 is 14 amino acids long. The DNA of the CDR3 is TGTGCCAGCAGCCAAGACAACGGGGGGCGTGAGCAGTTCTTC. Protein: CASSQDNGGREQFF.

The V gene is TRBV7-2, the J gene TRBJ2-7; D remains unclear. Trimming pared 6 bases from V and 4 bases from J, leaving 10 bases between. The CDR3 spans 12 residues. CDR1 and CDR2 from the germline V gene are SGHTA and FQGNSA. The CDR3 DNA is TGTGCCAGCAGTCCGCAGAGATACGAGCAGTACTTC. It yields the protein CASSPQRYEQYF.

This clonotype occurred a few times. The chain has TRBV6-2 or TRBV6-3 and TRBJ2-5, with 9 bases matching TRBD1. CDR1 and CDR2 from the germline V gene are MNHEY and SVGEGT. The CDR3 runs 16 residues. The V segment lost 5 bases and the J segment 4 bases; nucleotides outside the gene matches: 11. The CDR3 region is CASSNYGQGRGETQYF. The CDR3 bases are TGTGCCAGCAGTAACTACGGACAGGGGAGGGGAGAGACCCAGTACTTC.

The chain combines TRBV2 with TRBJ2-4; maybe TRBD2 (9 bases). TRBJ2-7 explains the end of the DNA better; the J call may be wrong. CDR1 is SNHLY, CDR2 FYNNEI, per germline. CDR3 length equals 16 residues. The CDR3: CASSAGQASGVYEQYF. CDR3 nucleotide sequence: TGTGCCAGCAGTGCGGGACAGGCTAGCGGGGTCTACGAGCAGTACTTC.

V and J are TRBV20-1 and TRBJ2-3; D uncertain. V was clipped by 1 base and J by 5 bases, with 1 base between them. This CDR3 comprises 10 residues. Germline V gives CDR1 DFQATT, CDR2 SNEGSKA (reference sequence). The CDR3 loop is CSARVDTQYF. CDR3 in DNA: TGCAGTGCTAGAGTAGATACGCAGTATTTT.

The J gene is TRBJ2-5, the V gene TRBV29-1; TRBD2 aligns across 11 bases. From germline, CDR1 is SQVTM and CDR2 ANQGSEA. After removal of 6 bases from V and 11 bases from J, the junction contained 17 bases not matched to a gene. CDR3 size: 15 residues. CDR3 region: CSVGSGLAADNEQYF. The DNA for the CDR3 is TGCAGCGTGGGATCGGGACTAGCGGCTGACAATGAGCAGTACTTC.

In its sample, this clonotype was seen many times. The V and J genes are TRBV10-3 and TRBJ2-5, with TRBD1 matching 10 bases. Germline V gives CDR1 ENHRY, CDR2 SYGVKD. The CDR3 spans 15 residues. V shed 4 bases, J shed 2 bases, and the junction held 4 bases outside the gene matches. DNA for the CDR3: TGTGCCATCAGTGGGGACAGGGGAGGTCAAGAGACCCAGTACTTC. Protein product: CAISGDRGGQETQYF.

The chain uses TRBV28 and TRBJ2-5, with 12 nucleotides matching TRBD1. The V and J ends lost 7 bases and 7 bases, in that order; junction bases with no gene match: 7. Germline assignment: CDR1 MDHEN and CDR2 SYDVKM. The CDR3 runs to 14 residues. DNA for the CDR3: TGTGCCAGCAACGAGGGGGGACAGGGGGCGACCCAGTACTTC. Encoded protein: CASNEGGQGATQYF.

The V call is TRBV11-2, the J call TRBJ1-6, with 7 nucleotides matching TRBD1. There are 21 residues in the CDR3. The germline V gene encodes CDR1 SGHAT and CDR2 FQNNGV. V trimming: 2 bases; J trimming: 5 bases; junction bases outside the gene matches: 21. The CDR3 region has the DNA TGTGCCAGCAGCTTAAACCCCCATGGTTTGACAGGGAGAAGGGATAATTCACCCCTCCACTTT. Amino acids: CASSLNPHGLTGRRDNSPLHF.

This clonotype was recorded at least ten times. V gene TRBV5-1 combines with J gene TRBJ2-2, with 7 nucleotides matching TRBD1. CDR1 is SGHRS and CDR2 is YFSETQ in the germline V gene. V lost 0 bases to trimming and J lost 12 bases; unmatched junction nucleotides: 8. This CDR3 comprises 14 residues. CDR3 coding DNA: TGCGCCAGCAGCTTGGGTACAGAAGGGGGCAAGCTGTTTTTT. Its translation is CASSLGTEGGKLFF.

This clonotype was found a few times. This rearrangement joins TRBV7-9 to TRBJ2-3, with TRBD2 matching 16 bases. The CDR3 extends over 20 amino acids. The trim removed 4 bases at V and 0 bases at J, leaving 10 bases unmatched. Germline V gene data show CDR1 as SEHNR and CDR2 as FQNEAQ (reference sequence). The CDR3, as DNA: TGTGCCAGCAGCTCGACGGGACTAGCGGGAGGGGTTAGGAGCACAGATACGCAGTATTTT. This sequence encodes CASSSTGLAGGVRSTDTQYF. Supplemented by reference TRBV7-9 and TRBJ2-3, the full variable domain reads DTGVSQNPRHKITKRGQNVTFRCDPISEHNRLYWYRQTLGQGPEFLTYFQNEAQLEKSRLLSDRFSAERPKGSFSTLEIQRTEQGDSAMYLCASSSTGLAGGVRSTDTQYFGPGTRLTVL.

The gene calls are TRBV20-1 and TRBJ1-6; D is uncertain. The germline gives CDR1 DFQATT, CDR2 SNEGSKA (reference sequence). The germline V and J ends were trimmed by 6 bases and 7 bases, with 16 bases remaining between them. The CDR3 has 14 amino acids. The CDR3 spells CSATPQLPNSPLHF. CDR3 DNA: TGCAGTGCAACCCCCCAGCTTCCAAATTCACCCCTCCACTTT.

In nucleotides, the CDR3 is TGTGCCAGCTCCCGACAGGAGGGGGAGCAGTACTTC. The encoded protein is CASSRQEGEQYF. V is TRBV18 and J is TRBJ2-4; D possibly matches TRBD1 or TRBD2 (6 bases each). Trimming left V 6 bases short and J 13 bases short, with 16 bases between. The CDR3 runs 12 residues. Per germline, CDR1 KGHSH and CDR2 LQKENI. Using reference TRBV18 and TRBJ2-4 for the parts outside the CDR3, the full variable domain is NAGVMQNPRHLVRRRGQEARLRCSPMKGHSHVYWYRQLPEEGLKFMVYLQKENIIDESGMPKERFSAEFPKEGPSILRIQQVVRGDSAAYFCASSRQEGEQYFGAGTRLSVL.

This clonotype was recorded a few times. The chain combines TRBV24-1 with TRBJ2-7; 8 bases match TRBD1. The trim removed 3 bases at V and 0 bases at J, leaving 3 bases unmatched. The CDR3 is 15 amino acids. Germline values: CDR1 KGHDR, CDR2 SFDVKD. The CDR3 here is CATSDTGTGSYEQYF. CDR3 bases: TGTGCCACCAGTGATACCGGGACAGGCTCCTACGAGCAGTACTTC.

The gene calls are TRBV4-2 and TRBJ2-1; 9 bases fit TRBD2. The closer fit of TRBJ2-7 to the DNA end suggests the J call may be wrong. The germline CDR1 and CDR2 sequences are LGHNA and YNFKEQ. The CDR3 totals 19 residues. The CDR3 bases are TGTGCCAGCAGCCAAGCCTACAGACGTAGCGGGGGCTCCTACAATGAGCAGTACTTC. This codes for CASSQAYRRSGGSYNEQYF.

About this clonotype itself: Being one base from a much bigger clone, this may be a read error. The V call is TRBV29-1, the J call TRBJ2-7, with 11 bases identical to TRBD2. The CDR3 is 20 residues long. V was pared by 0 bases and J by 1 base, with 17 bases of the junction left unmatched. Looked up from germline, CDR1 is SQVTM and CDR2 is ANQGSEA. The CDR3 here is CSVEEGDPGLAARGSYEQYF. CDR3 in DNA: TGCAGCGTTGAAGAGGGGGACCCGGGACTAGCGGCCAGAGGATCCTACGAGCAGTACTTC.